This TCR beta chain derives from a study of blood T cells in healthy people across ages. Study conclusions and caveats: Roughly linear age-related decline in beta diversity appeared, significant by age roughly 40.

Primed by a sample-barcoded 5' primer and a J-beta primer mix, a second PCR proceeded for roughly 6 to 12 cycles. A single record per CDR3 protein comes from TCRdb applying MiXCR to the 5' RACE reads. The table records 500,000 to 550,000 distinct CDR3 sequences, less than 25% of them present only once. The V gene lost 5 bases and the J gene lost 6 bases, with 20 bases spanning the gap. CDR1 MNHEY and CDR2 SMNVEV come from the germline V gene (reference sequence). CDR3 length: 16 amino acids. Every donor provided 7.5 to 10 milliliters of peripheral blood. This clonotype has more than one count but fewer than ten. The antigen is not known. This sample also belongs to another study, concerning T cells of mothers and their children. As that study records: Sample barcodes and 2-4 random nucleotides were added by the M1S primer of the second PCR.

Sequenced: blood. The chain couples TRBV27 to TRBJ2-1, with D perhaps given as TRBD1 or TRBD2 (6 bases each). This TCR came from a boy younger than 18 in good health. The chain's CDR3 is CASSTSRGHSPNEQFF. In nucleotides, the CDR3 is TGTGCCAGCAGTACTAGCAGGGGCCATTCCCCCAATGAGCAGTTCTTC.